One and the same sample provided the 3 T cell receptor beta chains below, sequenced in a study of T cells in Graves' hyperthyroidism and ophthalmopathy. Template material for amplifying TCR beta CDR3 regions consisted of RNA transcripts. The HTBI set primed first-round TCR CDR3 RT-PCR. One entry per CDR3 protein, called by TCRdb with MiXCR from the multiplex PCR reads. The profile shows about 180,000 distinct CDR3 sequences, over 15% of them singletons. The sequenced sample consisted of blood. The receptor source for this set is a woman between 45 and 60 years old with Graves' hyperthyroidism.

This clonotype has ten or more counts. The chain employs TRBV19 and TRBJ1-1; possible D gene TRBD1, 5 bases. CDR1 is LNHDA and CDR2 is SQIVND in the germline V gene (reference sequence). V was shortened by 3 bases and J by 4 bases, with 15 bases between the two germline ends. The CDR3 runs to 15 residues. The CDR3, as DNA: TGTGCCAGTAGTATTAGCGGAGGGGCGGTCACTGAAGCTTTCTTT. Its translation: CASSISGGAVTEAFF.

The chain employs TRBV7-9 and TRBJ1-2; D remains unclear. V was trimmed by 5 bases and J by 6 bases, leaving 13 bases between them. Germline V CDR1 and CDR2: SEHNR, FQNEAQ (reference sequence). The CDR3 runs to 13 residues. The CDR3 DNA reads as TGTGCCAGCAGCCCCCGTCTGTTTAATGGCTACACCTTC. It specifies CASSPRLFNGYTF.

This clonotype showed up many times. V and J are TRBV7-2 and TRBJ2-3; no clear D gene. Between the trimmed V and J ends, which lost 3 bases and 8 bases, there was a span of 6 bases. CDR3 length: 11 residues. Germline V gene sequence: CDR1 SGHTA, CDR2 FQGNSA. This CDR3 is CASSLVATQYF. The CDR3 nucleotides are TGTGCCAGCAGCTTGGTGGCTACGCAGTATTTT.